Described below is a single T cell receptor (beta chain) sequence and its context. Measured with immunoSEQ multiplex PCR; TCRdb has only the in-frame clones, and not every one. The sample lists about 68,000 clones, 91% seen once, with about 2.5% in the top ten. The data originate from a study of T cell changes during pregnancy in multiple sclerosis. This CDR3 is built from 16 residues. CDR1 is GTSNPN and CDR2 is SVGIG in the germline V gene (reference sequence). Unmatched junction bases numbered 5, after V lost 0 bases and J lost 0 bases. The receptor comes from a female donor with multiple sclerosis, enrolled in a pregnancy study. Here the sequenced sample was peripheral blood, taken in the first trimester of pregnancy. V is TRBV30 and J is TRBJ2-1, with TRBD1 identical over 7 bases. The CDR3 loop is CAWSVQGLASYNEQFF. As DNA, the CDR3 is TGTGCCTGGAGTGTACAGGGGCTAGCCTCCTACAATGAGCAGTTCTTC.